This T cell receptor (beta chain) was sequenced in a study of CD8 T cells in Susac syndrome. CDR3 length equals 16 residues. V was clipped by 6 bases and J by 1 base; unmatched bases: 13. Germline V gives CDR1 DFQATT, CDR2 SNEGSKA (reference sequence). Roughly 0.45 to 1 ug RNA was reverse transcribed with random hexamers. The immunoSEQ assay covered 54 Vbeta and 13 Jbeta segments for CDR3. One entry per CDR3 protein results from TCRdb running MiXCR on the immunoSEQ multiplex PCR reads. The sample lists around 85,000 distinct CDR3 sequences; roughly 94% were seen once. The clonotype was recovered from a human donor with Susac syndrome. The rearrangement joins TRBV20-1 to TRBJ2-3; TRBD2 matches 7 bases. The sample was CD8+ T cells from PBMCs. The DNA for the CDR3 is TGCAGTGCGCATCCGAGGAGGCTAGCGGGCACAGATACGCAGTATTTT. Its protein product is CSAHPRRLAGTDTQYF.